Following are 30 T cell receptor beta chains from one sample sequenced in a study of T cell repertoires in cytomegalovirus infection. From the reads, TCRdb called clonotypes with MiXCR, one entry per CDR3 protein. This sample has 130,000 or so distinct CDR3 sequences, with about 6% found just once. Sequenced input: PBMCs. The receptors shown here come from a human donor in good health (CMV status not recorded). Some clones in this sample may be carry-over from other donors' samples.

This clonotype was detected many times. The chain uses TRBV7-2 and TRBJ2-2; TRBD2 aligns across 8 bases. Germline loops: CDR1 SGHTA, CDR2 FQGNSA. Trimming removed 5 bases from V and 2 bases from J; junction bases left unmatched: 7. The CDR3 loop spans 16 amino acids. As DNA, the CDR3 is TGTGCCAGCAGCCCCCCCGGGGGGGGAAACACCGGGGAGCTGTTTTTT. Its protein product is CASSPPGGGNTGELFF.

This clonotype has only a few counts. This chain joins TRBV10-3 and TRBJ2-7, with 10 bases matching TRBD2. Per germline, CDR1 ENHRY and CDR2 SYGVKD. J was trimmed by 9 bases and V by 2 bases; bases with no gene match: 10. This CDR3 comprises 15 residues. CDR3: CAISEPASGGVGQYF. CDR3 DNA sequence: TGTGCCATCAGTGAGCCTGCTAGCGGGGGAGTTGGGCAGTACTTC.

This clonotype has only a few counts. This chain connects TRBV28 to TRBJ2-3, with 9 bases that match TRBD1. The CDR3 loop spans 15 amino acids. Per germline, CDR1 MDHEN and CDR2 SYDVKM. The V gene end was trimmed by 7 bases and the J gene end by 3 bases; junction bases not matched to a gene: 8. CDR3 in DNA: TGTGCCAGCACCATCGAGGGACAGGGAACAGATACGCAGTATTTT. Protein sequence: CASTIEGQGTDTQYF.

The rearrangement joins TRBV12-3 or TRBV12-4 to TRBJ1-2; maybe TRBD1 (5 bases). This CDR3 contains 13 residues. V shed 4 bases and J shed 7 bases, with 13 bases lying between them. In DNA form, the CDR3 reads TGTGCCAGCAGTTCCGTCTATGGGGGTGGCTACACCTTC. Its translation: CASSSVYGGGYTF.

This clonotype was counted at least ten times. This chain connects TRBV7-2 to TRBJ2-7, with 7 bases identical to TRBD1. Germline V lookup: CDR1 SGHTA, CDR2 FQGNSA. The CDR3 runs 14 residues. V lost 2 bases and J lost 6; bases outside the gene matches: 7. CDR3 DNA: TGTGCCAGCAGCTTAAAGACAGGGCTTCTCGAGCAGTACTTC. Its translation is CASSLKTGLLEQYF.

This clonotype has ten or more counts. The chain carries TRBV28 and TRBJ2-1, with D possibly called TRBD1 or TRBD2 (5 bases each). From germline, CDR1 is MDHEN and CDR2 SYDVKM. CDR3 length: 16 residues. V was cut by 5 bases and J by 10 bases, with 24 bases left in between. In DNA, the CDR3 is TGTGCCAGCAGTCGACCCCTCGCCGGGACCCCTTACGAGCAGTTCTTC. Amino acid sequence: CASSRPLAGTPYEQFF.

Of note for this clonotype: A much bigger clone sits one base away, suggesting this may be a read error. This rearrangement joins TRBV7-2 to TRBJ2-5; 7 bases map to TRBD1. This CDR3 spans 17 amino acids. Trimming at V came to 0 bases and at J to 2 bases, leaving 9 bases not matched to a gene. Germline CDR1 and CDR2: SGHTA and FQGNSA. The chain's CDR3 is CASSLAPQGVGQETQYF. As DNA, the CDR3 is TGTGCCAGCAGCTTAGCACCGCAGGGGGTCGGGCAAGAGACCCAGTACTTC. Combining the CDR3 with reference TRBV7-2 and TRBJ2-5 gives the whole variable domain GAGVSQSPSNKVTEKGKDVELRCDPISGHTALYWYRQSLGQGLEFLIYFQGNSAPDKSGLPSDRFSAERTGGSVSTLTIQRTQQEDSAVYLCASSLAPQGVGQETQYFGPGTRLLVL.

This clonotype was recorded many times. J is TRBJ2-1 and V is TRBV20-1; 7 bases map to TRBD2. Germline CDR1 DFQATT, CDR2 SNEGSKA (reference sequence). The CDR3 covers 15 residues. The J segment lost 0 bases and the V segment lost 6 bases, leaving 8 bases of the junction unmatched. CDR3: CSAQTSRTSYNEQFF. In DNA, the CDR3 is TGCAGTGCCCAGACTAGCCGTACCTCCTACAATGAGCAGTTCTTC.

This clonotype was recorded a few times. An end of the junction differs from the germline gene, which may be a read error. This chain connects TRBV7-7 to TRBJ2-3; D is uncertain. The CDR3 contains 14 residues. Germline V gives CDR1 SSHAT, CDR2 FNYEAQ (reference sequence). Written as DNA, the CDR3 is TGTGCTAGCAGCCTCGACACTAGCACAGATACGCAGTATTTT. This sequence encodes CASSLDTSTDTQYF.

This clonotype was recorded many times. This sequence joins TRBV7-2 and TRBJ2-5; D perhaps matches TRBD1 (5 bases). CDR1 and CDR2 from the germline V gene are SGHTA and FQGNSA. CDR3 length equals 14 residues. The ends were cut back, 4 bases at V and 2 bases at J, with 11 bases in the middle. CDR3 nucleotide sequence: TGTGCCAGCAGCTATTGGGGCGTGCAAGAGACCCAGTACTTC. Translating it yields CASSYWGVQETQYF.

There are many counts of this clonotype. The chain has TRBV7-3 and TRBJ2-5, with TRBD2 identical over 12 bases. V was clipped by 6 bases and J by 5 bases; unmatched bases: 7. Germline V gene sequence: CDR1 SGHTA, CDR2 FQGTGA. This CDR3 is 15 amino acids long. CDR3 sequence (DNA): TGTGCCAGCAGTCCTCAGGGGACTAGCGGGGAGACCCAGTACTTC. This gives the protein CASSPQGTSGETQYF.

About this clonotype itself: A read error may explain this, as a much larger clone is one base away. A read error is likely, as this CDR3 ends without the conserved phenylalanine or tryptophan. The CDR3 is CASHRDTTEAFL. In DNA form, the CDR3 reads TGTGCCAGCCACCGGGACACCACTGAAGCTTTCCTT. This sequence joins TRBV12-3 or TRBV12-4 and TRBJ1-1; D is perhaps TRBD1 (6 bases). The CDR3 runs 12 residues. Between the trimmed V and J ends, which lost 8 bases and 4 bases, there was a span of 11 bases.

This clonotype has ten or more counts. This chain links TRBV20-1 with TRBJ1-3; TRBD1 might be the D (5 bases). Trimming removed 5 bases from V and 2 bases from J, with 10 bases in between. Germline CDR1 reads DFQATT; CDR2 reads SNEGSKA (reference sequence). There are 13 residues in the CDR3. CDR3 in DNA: TGCAGTGCTTTAGGGGCGACTGGAAACACCATATATTTT. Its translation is CSALGATGNTIYF.

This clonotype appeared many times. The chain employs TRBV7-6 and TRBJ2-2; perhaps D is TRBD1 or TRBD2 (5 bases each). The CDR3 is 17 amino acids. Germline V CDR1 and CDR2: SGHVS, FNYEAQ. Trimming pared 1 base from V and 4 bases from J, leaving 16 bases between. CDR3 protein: CASSLVPQRGGTGELFF. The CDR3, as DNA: TGTGCCAGCAGCTTAGTACCCCAACGTGGGGGCACCGGGGAGCTGTTTTTT.

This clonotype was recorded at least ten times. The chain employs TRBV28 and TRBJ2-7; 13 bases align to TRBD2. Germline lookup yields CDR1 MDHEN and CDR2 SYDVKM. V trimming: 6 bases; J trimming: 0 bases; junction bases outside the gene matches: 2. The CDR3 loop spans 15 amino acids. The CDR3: CASRGLAGSSYEQYF. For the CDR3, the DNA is TGTGCCAGCAGGGGACTAGCGGGGAGCTCCTACGAGCAGTACTTC.

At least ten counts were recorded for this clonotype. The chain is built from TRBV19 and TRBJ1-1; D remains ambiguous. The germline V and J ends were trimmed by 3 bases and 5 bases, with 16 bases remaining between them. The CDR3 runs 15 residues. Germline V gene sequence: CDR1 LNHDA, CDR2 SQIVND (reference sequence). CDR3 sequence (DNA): TGTGCCAGTAGTATGGAGGAGGGTTGGCGAACTGAAGCTTTCTTT. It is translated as CASSMEEGWRTEAFF.

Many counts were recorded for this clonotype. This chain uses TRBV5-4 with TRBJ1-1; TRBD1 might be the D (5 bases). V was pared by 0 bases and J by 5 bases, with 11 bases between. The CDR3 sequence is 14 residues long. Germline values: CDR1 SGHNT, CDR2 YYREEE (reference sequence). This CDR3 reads CASSLVSRETEAFF. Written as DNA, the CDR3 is TGTGCCAGCAGCTTGGTGAGCAGGGAGACTGAAGCTTTCTTT.

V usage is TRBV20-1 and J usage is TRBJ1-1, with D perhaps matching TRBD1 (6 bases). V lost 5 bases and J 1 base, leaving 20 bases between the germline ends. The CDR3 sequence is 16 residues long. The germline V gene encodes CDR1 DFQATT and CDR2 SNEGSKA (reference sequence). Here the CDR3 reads CSAYSARGAPNTEAFF. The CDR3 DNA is TGCAGTGCTTACAGCGCAAGGGGGGCCCCGAACACTGAAGCTTTCTTT.

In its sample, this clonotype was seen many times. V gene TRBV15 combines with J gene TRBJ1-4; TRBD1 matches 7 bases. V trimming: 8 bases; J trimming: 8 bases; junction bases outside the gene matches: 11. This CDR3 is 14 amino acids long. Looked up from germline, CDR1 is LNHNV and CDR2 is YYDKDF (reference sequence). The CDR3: CATRGGGYREKLFF. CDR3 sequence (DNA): TGTGCCACCCGCGGAGGGGGCTATCGGGAAAAACTGTTTTTT.

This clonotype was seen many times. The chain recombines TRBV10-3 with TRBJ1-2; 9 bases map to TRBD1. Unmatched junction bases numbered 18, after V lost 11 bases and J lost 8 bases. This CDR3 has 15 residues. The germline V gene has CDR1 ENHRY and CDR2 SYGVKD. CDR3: CAVTALTGGGEGYTF. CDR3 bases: TGTGCCGTCACGGCTCTGACAGGGGGTGGAGAAGGCTACACCTTC.

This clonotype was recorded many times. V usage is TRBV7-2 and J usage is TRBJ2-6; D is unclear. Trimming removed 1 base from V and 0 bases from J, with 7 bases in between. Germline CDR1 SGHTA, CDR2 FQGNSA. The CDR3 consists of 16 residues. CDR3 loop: CASSLVPSSGANVLTF. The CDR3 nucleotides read TGTGCCAGCAGCTTAGTGCCCAGCTCTGGGGCCAACGTCCTGACTTTC.

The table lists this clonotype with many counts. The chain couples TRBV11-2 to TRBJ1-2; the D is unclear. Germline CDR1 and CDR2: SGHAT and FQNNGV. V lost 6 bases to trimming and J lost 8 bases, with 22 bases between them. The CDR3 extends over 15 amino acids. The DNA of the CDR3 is TGTGCCAGCAGTACGGACGGCGCCTACCCGGGAGGCTACACCTTC. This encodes CASSTDGAYPGGYTF.

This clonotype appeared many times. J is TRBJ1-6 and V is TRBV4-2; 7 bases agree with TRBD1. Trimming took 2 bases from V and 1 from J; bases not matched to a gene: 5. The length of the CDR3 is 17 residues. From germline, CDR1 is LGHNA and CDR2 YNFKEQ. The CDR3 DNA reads TGTGCCAGCAGCCAACCCGCAGGGGGTTCCTATAATTCACCCCTCCACTTT. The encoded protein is CASSQPAGGSYNSPLHF.

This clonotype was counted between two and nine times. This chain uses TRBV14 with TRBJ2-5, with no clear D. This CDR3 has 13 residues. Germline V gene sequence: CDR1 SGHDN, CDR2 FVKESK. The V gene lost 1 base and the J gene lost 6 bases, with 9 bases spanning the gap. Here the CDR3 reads CASSQGNEKTQYF. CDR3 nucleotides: TGTGCCAGCAGCCAAGGGAACGAGAAGACCCAGTACTTC.

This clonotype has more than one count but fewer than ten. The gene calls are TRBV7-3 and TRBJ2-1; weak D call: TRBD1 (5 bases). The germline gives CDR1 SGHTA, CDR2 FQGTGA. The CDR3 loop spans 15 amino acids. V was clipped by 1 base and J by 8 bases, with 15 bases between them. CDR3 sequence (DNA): TGTGCCAGCAGCTTAAGCCCAGGGATGGTGGATGAGCAGTTCTTC. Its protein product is CASSLSPGMVDEQFF.

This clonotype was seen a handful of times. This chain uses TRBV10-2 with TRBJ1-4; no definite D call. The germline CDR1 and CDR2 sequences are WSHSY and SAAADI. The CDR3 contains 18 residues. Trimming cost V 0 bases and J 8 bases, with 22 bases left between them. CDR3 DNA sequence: TGCGCCAGCAGTGAGTCCAGTCTTTCCACCCCCTTTGGCGAAAAACTGTTTTTT. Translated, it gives CASSESSLSTPFGEKLFF.

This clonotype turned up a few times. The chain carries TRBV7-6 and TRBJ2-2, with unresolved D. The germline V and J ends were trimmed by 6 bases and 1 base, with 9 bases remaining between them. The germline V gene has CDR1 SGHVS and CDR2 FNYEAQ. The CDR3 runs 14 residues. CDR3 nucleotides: TGTGCCAGCAGACCCAGAGTGAACACCGGGGAGCTGTTTTTT. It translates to CASRPRVNTGELFF.

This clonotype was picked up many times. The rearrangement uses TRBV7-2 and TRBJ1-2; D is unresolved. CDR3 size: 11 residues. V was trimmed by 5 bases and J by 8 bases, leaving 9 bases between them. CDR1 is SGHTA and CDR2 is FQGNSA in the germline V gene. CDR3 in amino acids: CASSPERGYTF. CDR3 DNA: TGTGCCAGCAGCCCAGAAAGGGGCTACACCTTC. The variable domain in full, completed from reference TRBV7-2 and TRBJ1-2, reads GAGVSQSPSNKVTEKGKDVELRCDPISGHTALYWYRQSLGQGLEFLIYFQGNSAPDKSGLPSDRFSAERTGGSVSTLTIQRTQQEDSAVYLCASSPERGYTFGSGTRLTVV.

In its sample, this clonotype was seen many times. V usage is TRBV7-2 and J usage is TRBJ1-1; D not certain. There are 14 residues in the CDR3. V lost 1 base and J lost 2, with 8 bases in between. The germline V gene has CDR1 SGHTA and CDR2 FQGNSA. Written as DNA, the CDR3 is TGTGCCAGCAGCTTAGGGCCGGGTAACACTGAAGCTTTCTTT. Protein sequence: CASSLGPGNTEAFF.

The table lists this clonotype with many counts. For the CDR3, the DNA is TGTGCCAGCAGCTCAAGGACAGGGGCTGGAAACACCATATATTTT. Its protein product is CASSSRTGAGNTIYF. The V gene is TRBV7-8, the J gene TRBJ1-3; 9 bases map to TRBD1. Germline V gene sequence: CDR1 SGHVS, CDR2 FQNEAQ. The CDR3 contains 15 residues. J was trimmed by 2 bases and V by 4 bases; bases with no gene match: 3.